This T cell receptor (beta chain) originates from a study of blood T cell repertoires in COVID-19. Study-level information: Acute and convalescent COVID-19 specimens originated in the United States, Italy and Spain.

Followed longitudinally, the Seattle patients had been enrolled during active infection. Original methodology: Reference gene primer amplification in the assay estimated nucleated cell counts. Only in-frame clones appear in the TCRdb table, and some are missing; sequencing was by immunoSEQ multiplex PCR. D and trimming come from the DNA, and the V and J calls and clone size come from that table. The sample lists some 160,000 clones; around four fifths were seen once. There are 14 residues in the CDR3. Unmatched junction bases numbered 5, after V lost 4 bases and J lost 5 bases. Germline assignment: CDR1 SGHRS and CDR2 YFSETQ.

Sequencing was performed on peripheral blood. The chain joins TRBV5-1 to TRBJ2-3; 9 nucleotides agree with TRBD1. This clonotype was obtained from an elderly woman with COVID-19, enrolled during active disease. The CDR3, as DNA: TGCGCCAGCAGCACGACAGGGGGGGAAGATACGCAGTATTTT. This encodes CASSTTGGEDTQYF.